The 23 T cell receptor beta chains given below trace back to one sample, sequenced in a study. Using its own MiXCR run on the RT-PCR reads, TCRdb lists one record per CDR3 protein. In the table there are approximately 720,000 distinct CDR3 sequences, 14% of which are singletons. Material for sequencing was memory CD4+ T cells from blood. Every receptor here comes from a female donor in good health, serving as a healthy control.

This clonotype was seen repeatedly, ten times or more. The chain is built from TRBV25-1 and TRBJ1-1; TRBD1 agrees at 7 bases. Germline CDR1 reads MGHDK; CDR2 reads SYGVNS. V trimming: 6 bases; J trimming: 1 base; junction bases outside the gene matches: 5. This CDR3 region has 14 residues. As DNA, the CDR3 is TGTGCCAGCAGGCCGGACAGGAGGAACACTGAAGCTTTCTTT. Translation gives CASRPDRRNTEAFF.

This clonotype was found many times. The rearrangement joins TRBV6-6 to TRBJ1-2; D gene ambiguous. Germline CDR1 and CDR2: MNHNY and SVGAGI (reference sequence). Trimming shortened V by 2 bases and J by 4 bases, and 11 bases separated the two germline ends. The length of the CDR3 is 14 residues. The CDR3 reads CASSYRETSYGYTF. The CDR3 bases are TGTGCCAGCAGTTACCGCGAGACCAGCTATGGCTACACCTTC.

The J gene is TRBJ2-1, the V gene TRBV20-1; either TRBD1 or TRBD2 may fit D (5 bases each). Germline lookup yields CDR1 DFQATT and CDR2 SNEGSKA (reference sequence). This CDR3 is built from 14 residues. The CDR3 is CSLSRGDLYNEQFF. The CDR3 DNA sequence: TGCAGCCTGTCTCGAGGGGACCTCTACAATGAGCAGTTCTTC.

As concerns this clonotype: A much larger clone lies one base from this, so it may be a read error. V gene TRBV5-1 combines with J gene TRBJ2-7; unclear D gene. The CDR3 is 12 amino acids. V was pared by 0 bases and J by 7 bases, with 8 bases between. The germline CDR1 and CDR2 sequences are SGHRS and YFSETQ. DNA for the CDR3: TGCGCCAGCAGCTTGGATAGGATGGAGCAGTACTTC. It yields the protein CASSLDRMEQYF.

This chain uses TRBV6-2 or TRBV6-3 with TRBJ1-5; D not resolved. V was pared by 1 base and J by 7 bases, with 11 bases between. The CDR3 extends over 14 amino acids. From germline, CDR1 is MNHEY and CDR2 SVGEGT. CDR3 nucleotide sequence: TGTGCCAGCAGTTACTACCAGCGGAGCCAGCCCCAGCATTTT. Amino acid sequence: CASSYYQRSQPQHF.

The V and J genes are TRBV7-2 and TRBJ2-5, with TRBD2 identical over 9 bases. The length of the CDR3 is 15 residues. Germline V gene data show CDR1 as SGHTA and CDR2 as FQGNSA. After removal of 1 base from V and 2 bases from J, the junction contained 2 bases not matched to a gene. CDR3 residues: CASSLVRGGQETQYF. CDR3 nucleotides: TGTGCCAGCAGCTTAGTGCGGGGGGGGCAAGAGACCCAGTACTTC.

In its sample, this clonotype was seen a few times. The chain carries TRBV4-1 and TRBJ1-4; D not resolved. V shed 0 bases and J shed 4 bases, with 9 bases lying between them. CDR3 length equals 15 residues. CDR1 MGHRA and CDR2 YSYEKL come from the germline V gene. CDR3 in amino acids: CASSQDLGYNEKLFF. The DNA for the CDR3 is TGCGCCAGCAGCCAAGATTTGGGGTATAATGAAAAACTGTTTTTT.

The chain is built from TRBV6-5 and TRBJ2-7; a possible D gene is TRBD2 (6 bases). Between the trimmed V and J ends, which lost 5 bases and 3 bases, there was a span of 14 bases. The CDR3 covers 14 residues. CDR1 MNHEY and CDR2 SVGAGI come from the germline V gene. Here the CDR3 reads CASSPGDWNYEQYF. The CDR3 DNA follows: TGTGCCAGCAGTCCTGGGGACTGGAACTACGAGCAGTACTTC.

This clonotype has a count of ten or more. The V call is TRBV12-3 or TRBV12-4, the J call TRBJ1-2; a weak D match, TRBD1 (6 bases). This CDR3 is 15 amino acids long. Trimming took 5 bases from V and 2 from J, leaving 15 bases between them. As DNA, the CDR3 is TGTGCCAGCAGTCCCCGGACAGAAAAAAACTATGGCTACACCTTC. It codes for CASSPRTEKNYGYTF.

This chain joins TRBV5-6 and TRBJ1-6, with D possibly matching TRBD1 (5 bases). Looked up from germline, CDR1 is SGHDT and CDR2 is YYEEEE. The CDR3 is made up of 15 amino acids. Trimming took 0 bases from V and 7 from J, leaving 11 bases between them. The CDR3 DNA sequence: TGTGCCAGCAGCTTGGCGGGGGGTATGAATTCACCCCTCCACTTT. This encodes CASSLAGGMNSPLHF.

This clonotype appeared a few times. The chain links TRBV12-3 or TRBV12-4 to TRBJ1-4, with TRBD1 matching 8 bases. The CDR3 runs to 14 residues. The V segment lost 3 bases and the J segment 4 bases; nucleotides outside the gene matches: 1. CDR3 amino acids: CASSLGQDNEKLFF. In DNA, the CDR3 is TGTGCCAGCAGTTTGGGACAGGATAATGAAAAACTGTTTTTT.

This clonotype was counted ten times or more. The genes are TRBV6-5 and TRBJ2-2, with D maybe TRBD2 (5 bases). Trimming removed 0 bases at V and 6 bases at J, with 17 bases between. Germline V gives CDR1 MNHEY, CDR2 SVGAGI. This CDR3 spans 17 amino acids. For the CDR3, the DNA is TGTGCCAGCAGTTACTCAACCCATTCCGGGGTAGCCGGGGAGCTGTTTTTT. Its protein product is CASSYSTHSGVAGELFF.

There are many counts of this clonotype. The CDR3 coding sequence is TGCAGCGTTGAAGATCCAGGGGTGACTGAAGCTTTCTTT. Translating it yields CSVEDPGVTEAFF. The gene calls are TRBV29-1 and TRBJ1-1; D possibly corresponds to TRBD1 (6 bases). Germline values: CDR1 SQVTM, CDR2 ANQGSEA. The V and J ends lost 0 bases and 5 bases respectively, with 10 bases between them. The CDR3 runs to 13 residues.

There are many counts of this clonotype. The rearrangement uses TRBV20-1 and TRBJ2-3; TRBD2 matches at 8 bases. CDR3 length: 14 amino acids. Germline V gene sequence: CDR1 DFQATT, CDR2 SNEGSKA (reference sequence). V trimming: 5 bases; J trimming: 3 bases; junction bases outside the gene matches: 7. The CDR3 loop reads CSADSGEETDTQYF. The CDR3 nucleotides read TGCAGTGCTGATAGCGGGGAAGAAACAGATACGCAGTATTTT.

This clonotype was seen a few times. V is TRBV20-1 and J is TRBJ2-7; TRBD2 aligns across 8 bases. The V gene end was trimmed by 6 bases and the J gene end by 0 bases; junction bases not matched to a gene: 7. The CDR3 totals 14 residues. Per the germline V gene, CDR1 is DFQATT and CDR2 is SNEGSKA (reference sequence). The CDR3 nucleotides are TGCAGTGCCCTTAAGGGACTAGGCTCCTACGAGCAGTACTTC. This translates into CSALKGLGSYEQYF.

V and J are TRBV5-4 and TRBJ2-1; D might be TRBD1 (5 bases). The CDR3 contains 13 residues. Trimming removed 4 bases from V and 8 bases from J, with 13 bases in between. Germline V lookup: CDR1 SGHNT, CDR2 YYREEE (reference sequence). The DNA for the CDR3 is TGTGCCAGCAGCCCCCAGGGCCCCTATGAGCAGTTCTTC. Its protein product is CASSPQGPYEQFF.

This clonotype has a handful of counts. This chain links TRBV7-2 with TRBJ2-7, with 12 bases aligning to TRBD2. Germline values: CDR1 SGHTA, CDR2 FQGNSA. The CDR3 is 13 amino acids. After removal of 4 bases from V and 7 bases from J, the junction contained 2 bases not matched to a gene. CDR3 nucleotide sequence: TGTGCCAGCAGCTCCGGACTAGCGGGAGAGCAGTACTTC. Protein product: CASSSGLAGEQYF.

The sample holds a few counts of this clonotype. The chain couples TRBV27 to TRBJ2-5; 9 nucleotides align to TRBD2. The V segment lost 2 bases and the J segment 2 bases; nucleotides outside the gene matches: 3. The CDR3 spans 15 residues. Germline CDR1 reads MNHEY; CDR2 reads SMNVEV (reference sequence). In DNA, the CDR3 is TGTGCCAGCAGTTTAAGGCGGGGGGGACAAGAGACCCAGTACTTC. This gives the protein CASSLRRGGQETQYF.

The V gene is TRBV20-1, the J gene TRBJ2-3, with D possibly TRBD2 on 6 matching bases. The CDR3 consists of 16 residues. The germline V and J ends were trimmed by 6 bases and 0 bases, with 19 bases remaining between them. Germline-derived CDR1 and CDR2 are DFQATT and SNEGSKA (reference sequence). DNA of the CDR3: TGCAGTGCCAATGATCCCCTAGCGACTAGCACAGATACGCAGTATTTT. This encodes CSANDPLATSTDTQYF.

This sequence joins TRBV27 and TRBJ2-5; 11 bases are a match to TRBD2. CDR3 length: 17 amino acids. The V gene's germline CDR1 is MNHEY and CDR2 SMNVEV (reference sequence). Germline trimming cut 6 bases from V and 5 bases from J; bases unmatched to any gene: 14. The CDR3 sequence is CASRALGLAGGLETQYF. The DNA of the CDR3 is TGTGCCAGCAGAGCCCTTGGCCTAGCGGGAGGCCTGGAGACCCAGTACTTC.

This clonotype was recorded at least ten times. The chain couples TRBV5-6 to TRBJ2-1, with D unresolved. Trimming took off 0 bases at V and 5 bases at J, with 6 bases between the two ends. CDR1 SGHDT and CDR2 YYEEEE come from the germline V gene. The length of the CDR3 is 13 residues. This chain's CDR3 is CASSLEWNNEQFF. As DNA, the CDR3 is TGTGCCAGCAGCTTGGAGTGGAACAATGAGCAGTTCTTC.

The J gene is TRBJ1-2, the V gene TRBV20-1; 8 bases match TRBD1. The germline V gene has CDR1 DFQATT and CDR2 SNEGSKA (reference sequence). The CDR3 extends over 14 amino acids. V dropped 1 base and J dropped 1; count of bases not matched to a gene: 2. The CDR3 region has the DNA TGCAGTGCTAGAGGCAGGGGGCTTAACTATGGCTACACCTTC. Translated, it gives CSARGRGLNYGYTF.

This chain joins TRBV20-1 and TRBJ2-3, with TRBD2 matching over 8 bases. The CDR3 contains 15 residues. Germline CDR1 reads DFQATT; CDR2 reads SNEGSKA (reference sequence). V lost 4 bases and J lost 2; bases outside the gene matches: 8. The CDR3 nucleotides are TGCAGTGCTACGAAACTAGCGGCCCTCACAGATACGCAGTATTTT. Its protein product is CSATKLAALTDTQYF.